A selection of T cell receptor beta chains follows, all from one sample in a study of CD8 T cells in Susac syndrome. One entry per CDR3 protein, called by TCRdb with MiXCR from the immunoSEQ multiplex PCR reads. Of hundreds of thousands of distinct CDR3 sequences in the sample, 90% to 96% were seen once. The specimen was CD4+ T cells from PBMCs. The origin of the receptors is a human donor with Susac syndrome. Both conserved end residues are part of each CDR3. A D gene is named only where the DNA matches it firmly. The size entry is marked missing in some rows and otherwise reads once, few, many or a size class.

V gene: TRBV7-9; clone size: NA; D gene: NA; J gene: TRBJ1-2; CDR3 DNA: TGTGCCCCCGCGATGGGGGAGGAGGATGGCTACACCTTC; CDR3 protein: CAPAMGEEDGYTF
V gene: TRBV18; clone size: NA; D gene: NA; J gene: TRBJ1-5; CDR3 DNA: TGTGCCAGCTCACCAGAATCAACAGGGCTGCGGCCCCAGCATTTT; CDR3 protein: CASSPESTGLRPQHF
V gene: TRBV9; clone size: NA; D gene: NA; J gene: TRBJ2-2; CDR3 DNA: TGTGCCAGCAGCGTAGAGCCAGGATCGGGAGGGGAGCTGTTTTTT; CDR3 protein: CASSVEPGSGGELFF
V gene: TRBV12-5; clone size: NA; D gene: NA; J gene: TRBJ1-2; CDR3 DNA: TGTGCTAGTGGTTCAGGGAACTTCTATGGCTACACCTTC; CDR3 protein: CASGSGNFYGYTF
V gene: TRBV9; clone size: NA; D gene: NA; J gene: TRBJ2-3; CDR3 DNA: TGTGCCAGCAGCCCAATAGCAAGCAGCACAGATACGCAGTATTTT; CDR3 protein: CASSPIASSTDTQYF
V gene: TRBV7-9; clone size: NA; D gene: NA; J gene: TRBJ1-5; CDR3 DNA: TGTGCCAGCAGCTTAGACTCAGGACCTTTTAGCAATCAGCCCCAGCATTTT; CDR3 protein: CASSLDSGPFSNQPQHF
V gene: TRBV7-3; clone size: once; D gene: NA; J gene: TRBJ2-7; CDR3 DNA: TGTGCCAGCAGCTTGCGGGCAGGGGCCCCCTACGAGCAGTACTTC; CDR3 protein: CASSLRAGAPYEQYF
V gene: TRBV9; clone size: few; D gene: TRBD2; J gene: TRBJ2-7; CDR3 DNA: TGTGCCAGCAGTCCTGGACTAGCGGGCGTGGGAGAGCAGTACTTC; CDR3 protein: CASSPGLAGVGEQYF
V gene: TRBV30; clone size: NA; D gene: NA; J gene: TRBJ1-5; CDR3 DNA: TGTGCCTGGAGTATCTCCAATCAGCCCCAGCATTTT; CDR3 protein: CAWSISNQPQHF
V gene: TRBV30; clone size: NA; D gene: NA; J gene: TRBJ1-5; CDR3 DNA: TGTGCCTGGACTAACAGGGCTGGTCAGCCCCAGCATTTT; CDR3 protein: CAWTNRAGQPQHF
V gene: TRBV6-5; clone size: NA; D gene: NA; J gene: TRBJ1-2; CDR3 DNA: TGTGCCAGCAGCACATGGACAGATGGCTACACCTTC; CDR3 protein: CASSTWTDGYTF
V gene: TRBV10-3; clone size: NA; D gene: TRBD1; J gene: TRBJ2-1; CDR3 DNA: TGTGCCATCAGTTACAGGGGGAATTGGTATGAGCAGTTCTTC; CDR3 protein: CAISYRGNWYEQFF
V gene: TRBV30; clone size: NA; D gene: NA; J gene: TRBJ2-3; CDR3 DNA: TGTGCCTGGAGTTGGGCGGAACTCACAGATACGCAGTATTTT; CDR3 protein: CAWSWAELTDTQYF
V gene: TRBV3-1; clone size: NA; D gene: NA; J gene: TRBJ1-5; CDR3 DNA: TGTGCCAGCAGCCAAGGTTTGGGGGCAGGGGATCAGCCCCAGCATTTT; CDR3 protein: CASSQGLGAGDQPQHF
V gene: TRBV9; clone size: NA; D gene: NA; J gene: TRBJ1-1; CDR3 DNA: TGTGCCAGCAGCGTAGGGGCCTCAAACACTGAAGCTTTCTTT; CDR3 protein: CASSVGASNTEAFF
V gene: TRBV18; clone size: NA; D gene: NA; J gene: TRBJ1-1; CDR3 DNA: TGTGCCAGCCAGACTTCGCAGGGAAGACGAGCTGAAGCTTTCTTT; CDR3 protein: CASQTSQGRRAEAFF
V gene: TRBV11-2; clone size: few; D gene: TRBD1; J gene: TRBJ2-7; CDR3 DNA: TGTGCCAGCAGTCAGGACAGGTTTTACGAGCAGTACTTC; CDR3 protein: CASSQDRFYEQYF
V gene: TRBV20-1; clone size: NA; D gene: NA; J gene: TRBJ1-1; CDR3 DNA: TGCAGTGCCCCGGGGGTAGGACCCGAAGCTTTCTTT; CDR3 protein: CSAPGVGPEAFF
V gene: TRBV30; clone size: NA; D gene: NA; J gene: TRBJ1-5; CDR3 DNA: TGTGCCTGGAGCCCGGGGCAGGGTTCTCAGCAGCCCCAGCATTTT; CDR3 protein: CAWSPGQGSQQPQHF
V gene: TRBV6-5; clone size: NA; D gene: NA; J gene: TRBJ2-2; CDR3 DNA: TGTGCCAGCAAGTGGGCGGGGAACACCGGGGAGCTGTTTTTT; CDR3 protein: CASKWAGNTGELFF
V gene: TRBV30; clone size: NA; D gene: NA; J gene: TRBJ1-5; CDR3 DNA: TGTGCCTGGGGACAGTCGAGCAATCAGCCCCAGCATTTT; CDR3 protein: CAWGQSSNQPQHF
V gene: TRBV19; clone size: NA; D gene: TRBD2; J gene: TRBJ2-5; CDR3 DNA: TGTGCCAGTAGTATCGGGCTAGCGGGAGGGGAGACCCAGTACTTC; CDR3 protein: CASSIGLAGGETQYF
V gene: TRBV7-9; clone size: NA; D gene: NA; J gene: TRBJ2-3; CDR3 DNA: TGTGCCAGCAGCCTGAGGGAGAGGACAGATACGCAGTATTTT; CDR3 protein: CASSLRERTDTQYF
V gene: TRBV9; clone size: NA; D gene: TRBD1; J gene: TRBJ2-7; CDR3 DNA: TGTGCCAGCAGCGTAGCTCTCTTGGGACAGGTCAACGAGCAGTACTTC; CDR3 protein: CASSVALLGQVNEQYF
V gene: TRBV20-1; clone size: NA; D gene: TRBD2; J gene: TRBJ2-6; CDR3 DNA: TGCAGTGCTGAGCGACTAGCGGGAGGGTCTGGGGCCAACGTCCTGACTTTC; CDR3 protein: CSAERLAGGSGANVLTF
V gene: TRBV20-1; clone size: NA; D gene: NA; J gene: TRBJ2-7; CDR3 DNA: TGCAGTGCTAGAGAGTCACACGACTACGAGCAGTACTTC; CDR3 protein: CSARESHDYEQYF
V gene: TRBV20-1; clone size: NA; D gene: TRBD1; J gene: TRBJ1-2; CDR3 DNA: TGCAGTGCTTGGCCGGGACAGGGCTATGGCTACACCTTC; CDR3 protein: CSAWPGQGYGYTF
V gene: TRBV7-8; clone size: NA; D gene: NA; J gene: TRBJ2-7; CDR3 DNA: TGTGCCAGCAGCCATATGGGAGACTCAATCTACGAGCAGTACTTC; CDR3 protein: CASSHMGDSIYEQYF
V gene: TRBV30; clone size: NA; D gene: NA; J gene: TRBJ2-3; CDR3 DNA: TGTGCCTGGAGTAGGCTACCACCTAGCACAGATACGCAGTATTTT; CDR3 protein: CAWSRLPPSTDTQYF
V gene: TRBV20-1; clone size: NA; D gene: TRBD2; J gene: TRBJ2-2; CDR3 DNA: TGCAGTGCTAGATCACTGACTAGCGGGGCAAACACCGGGGAGCTGTTTTTT; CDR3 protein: CSARSLTSGANTGELFF
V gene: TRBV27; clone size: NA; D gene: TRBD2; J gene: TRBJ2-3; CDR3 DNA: TGTGCCAGCCATTTGCAAAGCGGGAGGGAGGATACGCAGTATTTT; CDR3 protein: CASHLQSGREDTQYF
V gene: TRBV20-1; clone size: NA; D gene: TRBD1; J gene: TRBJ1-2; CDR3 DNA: TGCAGTGCACAGGGGTTCGGCTATGGCTACACCTTC; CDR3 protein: CSAQGFGYGYTF
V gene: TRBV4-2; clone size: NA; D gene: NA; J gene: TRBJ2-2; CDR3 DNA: TGTGCCAGCAGCCCCGGGAGAAGTCCCGGGGAGCTGTTTTTT; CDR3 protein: CASSPGRSPGELFF